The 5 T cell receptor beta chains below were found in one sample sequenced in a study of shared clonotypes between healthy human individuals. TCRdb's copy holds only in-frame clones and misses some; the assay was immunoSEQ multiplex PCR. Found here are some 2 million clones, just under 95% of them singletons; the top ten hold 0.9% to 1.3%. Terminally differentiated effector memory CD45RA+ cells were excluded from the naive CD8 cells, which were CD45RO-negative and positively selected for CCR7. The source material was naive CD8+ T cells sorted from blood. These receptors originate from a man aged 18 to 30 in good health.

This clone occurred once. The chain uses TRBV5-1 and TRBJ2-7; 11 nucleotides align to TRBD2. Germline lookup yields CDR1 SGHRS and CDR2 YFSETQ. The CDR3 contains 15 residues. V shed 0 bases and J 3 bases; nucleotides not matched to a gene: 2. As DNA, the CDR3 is TGCGCCAGCAGCTTGGGACTAGCGGGGTTCTACGAGCAGTACTTC. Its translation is CASSLGLAGFYEQYF. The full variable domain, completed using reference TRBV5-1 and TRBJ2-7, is KAGVTQTPRYLIKTRGQQVTLSCSPISGHRSVSWYQQTPGQGLQFLFEYFSETQRNKGNFPGRFSGRQFSNSRSEMNVSTLELGDSALYLCASSLGLAGFYEQYFGPGTRLTVT.

CDR3 sequence reads: CASSVRPRRTGELFF. The CDR3 nucleotides are TGTGCCAGCAGTGTTAGGCCCAGAAGAACGGGGGAGCTGTTTTTT. The chain has TRBV2 and TRBJ2-2; no firm D call. The CDR3 is 15 amino acids. Trimming removed 4 bases at V and 8 bases at J, with 17 bases between. CDR1 is SNHLY and CDR2 is FYNNEI in the germline V gene.

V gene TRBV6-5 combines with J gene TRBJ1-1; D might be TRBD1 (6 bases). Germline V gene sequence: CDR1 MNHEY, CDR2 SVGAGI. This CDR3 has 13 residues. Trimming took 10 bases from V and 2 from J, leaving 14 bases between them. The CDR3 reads CAIRGGANTEAFF. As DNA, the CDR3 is TGTGCCATCCGGGGGGGGGCAAACACTGAAGCTTTCTTT.

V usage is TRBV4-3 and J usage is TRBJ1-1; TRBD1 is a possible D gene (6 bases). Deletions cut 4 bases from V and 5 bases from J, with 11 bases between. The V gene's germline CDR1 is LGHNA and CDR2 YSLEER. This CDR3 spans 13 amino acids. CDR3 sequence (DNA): TGCGCCAGCAGCCGGACAGTTGTAACTGAAGCTTTCTTT. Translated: CASSRTVVTEAFF.

CDR3 coding DNA: TGTGCCAGCACCGAGGCGGGGATTAATTCACCCCTCCACTTT. Translated: CASTEAGINSPLHF. The chain combines TRBV2 with TRBJ1-6; D gene uncertain. CDR3 length equals 14 residues. The germline V gene has CDR1 SNHLY and CDR2 FYNNEI. V lost 7 bases, J lost 6 bases, and 13 bases lay in between.